This T cell receptor (beta chain) comes out of a study of OX40 agonist ivuxolimab in advanced cancers. Background on the study: There were three patients with partial responses, one having hepatocellular carcinoma and two cutaneous melanoma.

The CDR3 runs 13 residues. The germline CDR1 and CDR2 sequences are MDHEN and SYDVKM. J lost 4 bases, V lost 6 bases, and 3 bases had no gene match. Produced via immunoSEQ multiplex PCR; TCRdb's table is partial and in-frame only. The sample holds about 58,000 clones; 75% to 90% are singletons and the top ten take 0.7% to 0.8%. Peripheral blood came from all dose cohorts at three timepoints. The chain links TRBV28 to TRBJ1-2; 9 bases are shared with TRBD1. The material sequenced was CD4+ or CD8+ T cells sorted from blood, taken in a trial of the OX40 agonist ivuxolimab. The TCR was taken from an adult with an advanced solid tumor such as melanoma, head and neck, liver or kidney cancer. CDR3: CASRGQGVYGYTF. For the CDR3, the DNA is TGTGCCAGCAGGGGACAGGGAGTCTATGGCTACACCTTC.